Each of the 10 T cell receptor beta chains below was sequenced from the same sample in a study of blood T cell repertoires in COVID-19. Data came from immunoSEQ multiplex PCR; TCRdb stores just in-frame clones and leaves some out. Among hundreds of thousands of clones listed, 75% to 90% were seen once. Sequencing input: peripheral blood. The receptors derive from a woman aged 55-70 years with COVID-19, enrolled during active disease.

The chain couples TRBV9 to TRBJ2-3, with 14 nucleotides matching TRBD2. This CDR3 spans 19 amino acids. Germline V gene lookup returns CDR1 SGDLS and CDR2 YYNGEE. Trimming cost V 3 bases and J 0 bases; bases outside gene matches: 9. CDR3 residues: CASSAGPGLAGVSTDTQYF. The CDR3 DNA follows: TGTGCCAGCAGCGCCGGGCCGGGACTAGCGGGGGTTAGCACAGATACGCAGTATTTT.

The chain uses TRBV9 and TRBJ2-1; 9 bases agree with TRBD2. The length of the CDR3 is 15 residues. Germline-derived CDR1 and CDR2 are SGDLS and YYNGEE. V was pared by 4 bases and J by 4 bases, with 6 bases of the junction left unmatched. The CDR3 region is CASSTSSGAYNEQFF. Here the CDR3 DNA reads TGTGCCAGCAGCACGTCTAGCGGGGCTTACAATGAGCAGTTCTTC.

V usage is TRBV10-1 and J usage is TRBJ2-1; a weak D match, TRBD2 (6 bases). V was trimmed by 3 bases and J by 0 bases, leaving 24 bases between them. The length of the CDR3 is 20 residues. Germline assignment: CDR1 WNHNN and CDR2 SYGVQD (reference sequence). CDR3 in DNA: TGCGCCAGCAGTGAATCATACTTAGTGAAAGCGGGCTCCTCCTACAATGAGCAGTTCTTC. This sequence encodes CASSESYLVKAGSSYNEQFF.

The chain combines TRBV25-1 with TRBJ2-7, with TRBD2 as a possible D gene (5 bases). CDR1 is MGHDK and CDR2 is SYGVNS in the germline V gene. The CDR3 totals 12 residues. Trimming removed 3 bases from V and 5 bases from J, with 8 bases in between. CDR3 sequence: CASSDRGHEQYF. In nucleotides, the CDR3 is TGTGCCAGCAGTGACCGAGGGCACGAGCAGTACTTC.

The sample holds one count of this clone. This chain connects TRBV6-5 to TRBJ1-2; D gene ambiguous. Germline CDR1 MNHEY, CDR2 SVGAGI. This CDR3 contains 13 residues. V was shortened by 2 bases and J by 3 bases, with 7 bases between the two germline ends. DNA for the CDR3: TGTGCCAGCAGTTACGCCACAGACTATGGCTACACCTTC. Its protein product is CASSYATDYGYTF.

The J gene is TRBJ1-2, the V gene TRBV19; D might be TRBD1 (6 bases). CDR3 length equals 16 residues. Germline V gene lookup returns CDR1 LNHDA and CDR2 SQIVND (reference sequence). With 3 bases removed from V and 4 bases from J, the gap between germline ends came to 18 bases. The CDR3 here is CASSIEGRGYSYGYTF. The CDR3 region has the DNA TGTGCCAGTAGTATCGAGGGCAGGGGTTATAGCTATGGCTACACCTTC.

V usage is TRBV24-1 and J usage is TRBJ1-2, with D unresolved. Germline CDR1 KGHDR, CDR2 SFDVKD. The CDR3 runs to 10 residues. V lost 4 bases and J lost 9, with 5 bases in between. As DNA, the CDR3 is TGTGCCACCAGTGAGGAGAGCTACACCTTC. As protein: CATSEESYTF.

The sample holds a few counts of this clone. The chain couples TRBV14 to TRBJ2-2, with D unclear. Germline CDR1 reads SGHDN; CDR2 reads FVKESK. This CDR3 has 13 amino acids. Trimming took 4 bases from V and 6 from J, leaving 9 bases between them. This CDR3 is CASSPRVAGELFF. The DNA for the CDR3 is TGTGCCAGCAGCCCCCGGGTAGCCGGGGAGCTGTTTTTT.

The rearrangement links TRBV12-3 or TRBV12-4 to TRBJ2-1, with 8 bases that match TRBD2. The trim removed 4 bases at V and 9 bases at J, leaving 5 bases unmatched. The CDR3 has 13 amino acids. CDR3 sequence: CASSSGLAGEQFF. CDR3 DNA: TGTGCCAGCAGTTCCGGACTAGCAGGTGAGCAGTTCTTC.

The chain is built from TRBV5-1 and TRBJ2-5; 11 bases are shared with TRBD1. V was pared by 3 bases and J by 0 bases, with 1 base of the junction left unmatched. In germline, CDR1 is SGHRS, CDR2 YFSETQ. The CDR3 is 15 amino acids. CDR3 coding DNA: TGCGCCAGCAGCTGGGGACAGGGGGACCAAGAGACCCAGTACTTC. This sequence encodes CASSWGQGDQETQYF. The full variable domain, rest sourced from reference TRBV5-1 and TRBJ2-5, is KAGVTQTPRYLIKTRGQQVTLSCSPISGHRSVSWYQQTPGQGLQFLFEYFSETQRNKGNFPGRFSGRQFSNSRSEMNVSTLELGDSALYLCASSWGQGDQETQYFGPGTRLLVL.